This T cell receptor beta chain was captured in a study of T cells in Graves' hyperthyroidism and ophthalmopathy. In the study overall: Specimen type is peripheral blood, collected at initial diagnosis prior to any treatment.

The sample holds many counts of this clonotype. It was RNA transcripts that yielded the amplified TCR beta CDR3 regions. With the HTBI primer set, the TCR CDR3 went through a first round of RT-PCR. TCRdb called the multiplex PCR reads again in MiXCR, with one record for every CDR3 protein. The sample has a few hundred thousand distinct CDR3 sequences, approximately 17% seen once. Sequenced material: blood. The sequence derives from a man aged 18 to 29 with Graves' ophthalmopathy.

The CDR3 spells CASSLGGTSNTEAFF. In DNA, the CDR3 is TGCGCCAGCAGCTTGGGGGGGACATCGAACACTGAAGCTTTCTTT. V usage is TRBV5-1 and J usage is TRBJ1-1; tentatively, D is TRBD1 (6 bases). Between the trimmed V and J ends, which lost 0 bases and 1 base, there was a span of 10 bases. The CDR3 is 15 residues long. The germline CDR1 and CDR2 sequences are SGHRS and YFSETQ. The variable domain in full, completed from reference TRBV5-1 and TRBJ1-1, reads KAGVTQTPRYLIKTRGQQVTLSCSPISGHRSVSWYQQTPGQGLQFLFEYFSETQRNKGNFPGRFSGRQFSNSRSEMNVSTLELGDSALYLCASSLGGTSNTEAFFGQGTRLTVV.